The rows below give T cell receptor beta chains drawn from one sample of a study of blood T cells in healthy people across ages. TCRdb re-derived calls from the 5' RACE reads in MiXCR, one entry per CDR3 protein. The sample has more than 900,000 distinct CDR3 sequences, about 23% seen once; the top ten hold less than 0.85%. The same specimen was also included in a second study, on T cells of mothers and their children.

Source material: blood. These receptors were obtained from a girl aged 2 to 10 in good health. Each CDR3 is given with its conserved first and last residue. Each record gives: J gene, V gene, CDR3 protein.

TRBJ2-5	TRBV28	CASRVHTSAIGETQYF
TRBJ2-1	TRBV7-3	CASSLRTASSYNEQFF
TRBJ1-4	TRBV15	CATSSGTGSNEKLFF
-	TRBV11-1	CASSLYSRGEQFF
TRBJ2-3	TRBV7-2	CASSLRRGSTDTQYF
TRBJ1-5	TRBV4-1	CASSLRAGDGNQPQHF
-	TRBV29-1	CSVEFYRANEQFF
TRBJ2-7	TRBV29-1	CSVLGGPHEQYF
TRBJ1-2	TRBV2	CASSEKLLPTGVQNGYTF
TRBJ2-7	TRBV20-1	CSAVEPGGLSYEQYF
-	TRBV5-1	CASTGLVGNEQFF
-	TRBV18	CASSQDLPNEQFF
-	TRBV7-2	CASRRAGKHNEQFF
TRBJ1-2	TRBV6-5	CASSFSGRPDGYTF
TRBJ2-3	TRBV29-1	CSGALAGGTDTQYF
-	TRBV4-2	CASSQRTSRDEQFF
TRBJ2-3	TRBV29-1	CSVPSLTSGTDTQYF
TRBJ1-1	TRBV20-1	CSARAVSNTEAFF
TRBJ2-5	TRBV7-9	CASSPRLVEASETQYF
-	TRBV20-1	CSARGPSSEQFF
TRBJ2-3	TRBV9	CASSGMTDTQYF
TRBJ2-1	TRBV12-3/TRBV12-4	CASTKQSGSGGNEQFF
TRBJ2-5	TRBV7-7	CASSFSQGSETQYF
TRBJ1-4	TRBV28	CASSSPRTGPFDEKLFF
TRBJ1-5	TRBV7-8	CASSLDRSNQPQHF
TRBJ2-1	TRBV7-2	CASSLMAAGLSDNEQFF
TRBJ2-7	TRBV20-1	CSARASGVGEQYF
TRBJ1-2	TRBV12-3/TRBV12-4	CASSELTNYGYTF
TRBJ2-4	TRBV20-1	CSAGRLALENIQYF
TRBJ1-1	TRBV19	CASSTVGFTEAFF
TRBJ2-1	TRBV27	CASSPRSAGGPGNEQFF
TRBJ1-2	TRBV5-1	CASSRGAQYGYTF
TRBJ2-7	TRBV19	CASLQAGEQYF
TRBJ1-2	TRBV4-3	CASSQDWLDSHLYGYAF
TRBJ1-2	TRBV29-1	CSVEVSAGNHGYTF
TRBJ1-2	TRBV18	CASSPFGGYTF
TRBJ1-1	TRBV9	CASGGQGGPEAFF
TRBJ2-5	TRBV7-2	CASSLDRRGEQYF
TRBJ2-7	TRBV27	CASSLTGTNYEQYF
TRBJ1-4	TRBV7-2	CASSKNRAEKLFF
TRBJ2-5	TRBV19	CASSSYRQETQYF
TRBJ2-2	TRBV5-1	CASSYTANTGELFF
TRBJ2-5	TRBV24-1	CAISSGRSWETQYF
TRBJ1-1	TRBV5-4	CASSADPEDTEAFF
TRBJ2-6	TRBV29-1	CSVGGAGANVLTF
TRBJ2-5	TRBV21-1	CARKSPGQGAREQYF
TRBJ1-2	TRBV2	CASGTVGGYTF
TRBJ2-1	TRBV28	CASSPRGTLEDEQFF
TRBJ2-2	TRBV28	CASTLPFGQGDTGELFF